The text below deals with one T cell receptor beta chain. The data were obtained in a study of blood T cell repertoires in COVID-19. Overall study context: There were acute and convalescent COVID-19 samples, and they came from the United States, Italy and Spain.

Authors' processing steps: For nucleated cells, counts were estimated from reference gene primer amplification. TCRdb's table, derived via immunoSEQ multiplex PCR, lists solely in-frame clones and lacks some. V, J and clone size reflect that table, while D and trimming were determined from the DNA. The profile shows roughly 87,000 clones, 86% of them singletons. Germline CDR1 SGHVS, CDR2 FNYEAQ. V dropped 1 base and J dropped 7 bases, with 14 bases sitting between them. The CDR3 extends over 15 amino acids. The clonotype was recovered from a human donor in a cohort sampled during active COVID-19. This chain joins TRBV7-6 and TRBJ1-5, with D perhaps TRBD1 (6 bases). The material sequenced was peripheral blood. The CDR3 here is CASSLVSGGIQPQHF. As DNA, the CDR3 is TGTGCCAGCAGCTTAGTTTCGGGGGGCATACAGCCCCAGCATTTT.